The clone carrying this T cell receptor beta chain has more than one count but fewer than ten. The entry originates in a study of T cells after yellow fever vaccination. CDR1 MNHEY and CDR2 SVGAGI come from the germline V gene. Trimming cost V 6 bases and J 6 bases; bases outside gene matches: 13. The CDR3 runs to 15 residues. MiXCR, run by TCRdb on the 5' RACE reads, gives a single entry per CDR3 protein. The data show some 340,000 distinct CDR3 sequences, roughly a tenth seen once. This material consisted of CD4+ T cells sorted from PBMCs, taken 45 days after the yellow fever booster vaccination. The origin of this receptor is a man aged 18 to 29 who received the YFV17D yellow fever vaccine. The chain uses TRBV6-5 and TRBJ1-1; TRBD1 matches 7 bases. The CDR3 DNA reads TGTGCCAGCAGCGTAGGGGGCCCGGGGGCCCCTGAAGCTTTCTTT. It codes for CASSVGGPGAPEAFF.